What follows are 18 T cell receptor beta chains derived from one specimen sequenced in a study of blood T cell repertoires in COVID-19. Assay: immunoSEQ multiplex PCR; the TCRdb copy retains only in-frame clones and omits some. The sample records 60,000 to 70,000 clones, 80% to 90% being singletons. Sequenced: peripheral blood. The receptors were gathered from a man aged 50-60 years with active COVID-19.

The chain couples TRBV7-2 to TRBJ2-7, with a possible D match to TRBD1 (5 bases). CDR1 and CDR2 (germline): SGHTA, FQGNSA. V lost 4 bases to trimming and J lost 6 bases, with 16 bases between them. The CDR3 has 14 amino acids. The CDR3 coding sequence is TGTGCCAGCAGCTCCCGGCGGCCGCAGGGCGAGCAGTACTTC. It translates to CASSSRRPQGEQYF.

V and J are TRBV11-2 and TRBJ1-2; TRBD1 matches 9 bases. The V gene's germline CDR1 is SGHAT and CDR2 FQNNGV. The V gene end was trimmed by 4 bases and the J gene end by 2 bases; junction bases not matched to a gene: 14. The CDR3 runs to 18 residues. CDR3 coding DNA: TGTGCCAGCAGCTCCCTTCGGGACAGGGCCAGATTCAACTATGGCTACACCTTC. This translates into CASSSLRDRARFNYGYTF. Full variable domain (remainder filled in from reference TRBV11-2 and TRBJ1-2): EAGVAQSPRYKIIEKRQSVAFWCNPISGHATLYWYQQILGQGPKLLIQFQNNGVVDDSQLPKDRFSAERLKGVDSTLKIQPAKLEDSAVYLCASSSLRDRARFNYGYTFGSGTRLTVV.

The chain links TRBV4-1 to TRBJ2-6; D perhaps matches TRBD2 (5 bases). CDR1 MGHRA and CDR2 YSYEKL come from the germline V gene. V was pared by 2 bases and J by 2 bases, with 13 bases between. The CDR3 covers 17 residues. In nucleotides, the CDR3 is TGCGCCAGCAGCCAACTCCCTCGGGGAACTGGGGCCAACGTCCTGACTTTC. Translated: CASSQLPRGTGANVLTF.

J is TRBJ1-5 and V is TRBV7-8; the match to TRBD1 covers 9 bases. This CDR3 is built from 16 residues. V shed 8 bases, J shed 4 bases, and the junction held 12 bases outside the gene matches. Germline CDR1 reads SGHVS; CDR2 reads FQNEAQ. CDR3 sequence: CASGETGGVRNQPQHF. The DNA for the CDR3 is TGTGCCAGCGGGGAGACAGGGGGAGTTCGAAATCAGCCCCAGCATTTT.

V gene TRBV24-1 combines with J gene TRBJ2-1; TRBD1 is a possible D gene (8 bases). The CDR3 runs to 19 residues. V dropped 5 bases and J dropped 0 bases, with 22 bases sitting between them. Germline V gene lookup returns CDR1 KGHDR and CDR2 SFDVKD. The CDR3 spells CATSAQGAGVQSSYNEQFF. In nucleotides, the CDR3 is TGTGCCACCAGTGCCCAGGGGGCGGGGGTCCAAAGCTCCTACAATGAGCAGTTCTTC.

The chain recombines TRBV24-1 with TRBJ2-2; 8 bases are shared with TRBD1. Germline V gene lookup returns CDR1 KGHDR and CDR2 SFDVKD. The V gene end was trimmed by 3 bases and the J gene end by 4 bases; junction bases not matched to a gene: 3. The CDR3 covers 15 residues. In DNA form, the CDR3 reads TGTGCCACCAGTGATGTGGACAGGGTCACCGGGGAGCTGTTTTTT. Translation gives CATSDVDRVTGELFF.

V is TRBV19 and J is TRBJ2-2, with D possibly being TRBD1 (6 bases). Germline V gene lookup returns CDR1 LNHDA and CDR2 SQIVND (reference sequence). Trimming pared 2 bases from V and 7 bases from J, leaving 11 bases between. This CDR3 comprises 14 residues. This CDR3 is CASSINSGDGELFF. Written as DNA, the CDR3 is TGTGCCAGTAGTATAAATTCAGGGGACGGGGAGCTGTTTTTT.

The rearrangement links TRBV2 to TRBJ2-3, with a tentative D call TRBD2 (6 bases). The CDR3 spans 16 residues. The germline V gene has CDR1 SNHLY and CDR2 FYNNEI. V lost 5 bases, J lost 2 bases, and 17 bases lay in between. CDR3 region: CASSKGGASSTDTQYF. The CDR3 DNA reads TGTGCCAGCAGTAAAGGCGGGGCATCCTCCACAGATACGCAGTATTTT.

This chain connects TRBV28 to TRBJ2-5, with 15 nucleotides matching TRBD2. V lost 5 bases, J lost 5 bases, and 12 bases stayed unmatched. This CDR3 region has 18 residues. The germline V gene encodes CDR1 MDHEN and CDR2 SYDVKM. The CDR3 reads CASSRTSGRAPLAETQYF. The CDR3 DNA sequence: TGTGCCAGCAGTCGGACTAGCGGGAGGGCTCCTCTAGCTGAGACCCAGTACTTC. Combining the CDR3 with reference TRBV28 and TRBJ2-5 gives the whole variable domain DVKVTQSSRYLVKRTGEKVFLECVQDMDHENMFWYRQDPGLGLRLIYFSYDVKMKEKGDIPEGYSVSREKKERFSLILESASTNQTSMYLCASSRTSGRAPLAETQYFGPGTRLLVL.

This chain connects TRBV6-1 to TRBJ2-1, with TRBD2 identical over 10 bases. The V and J ends lost 2 bases and 9 bases, in that order; junction bases with no gene match: 4. The germline V gene encodes CDR1 MNHNS and CDR2 SASEGT. The CDR3 has 14 residues. The CDR3 coding sequence is TGTGCCAGCAGTGAATGGAGCGGGGGGGGTGAGCAGTTCTTC. Residues: CASSEWSGGGEQFF.

The chain links TRBV30 to TRBJ1-6, with unresolved D. CDR3 length: 11 residues. V lost 3 bases and J 9 bases, leaving 6 bases between the germline ends. Germline CDR1 is GTSNPN and CDR2 is SVGIG (reference sequence). CDR3 sequence (DNA): TGTGCCTGGAGCCGAGGTTCACCCCTCCACTTT. Translation: CAWSRGSPLHF.

The count of this clone is one. The chain carries TRBV9 and TRBJ2-1, with D perhaps matching TRBD1 (6 bases). With 0 bases removed from V and 2 bases from J, the gap between germline ends came to 9 bases. The CDR3 totals 15 residues. In germline, CDR1 is SGDLS, CDR2 YYNGEE. CDR3 sequence reads: CASSVGSGAYNEQFF. Written as DNA, the CDR3 is TGTGCCAGCAGCGTAGGTTCAGGGGCCTACAATGAGCAGTTCTTC. The complete variable domain, with remaining parts taken from reference TRBV9 and TRBJ2-1, reads DSGVTQTPKHLITATGQRVTLRCSPRSGDLSVYWYQQSLDQGLQFLIQYYNGEERAKGNILERFSAQQFPDLHSELNLSSLELGDSALYFCASSVGSGAYNEQFFGPGTRLTVL.

This rearrangement joins TRBV30 to TRBJ1-5; D is unresolved. V dropped 5 bases and J dropped 5 bases, with 13 bases sitting between them. This CDR3 is 13 amino acids long. Germline values: CDR1 GTSNPN, CDR2 SVGIG (reference sequence). Here the CDR3 DNA reads TGTGCCTGGGCGACTGGTCGCGATCAGCCCCAGCATTTT. Translating gives CAWATGRDQPQHF.

Notes on this clone: The germline gene is not matched at one end of the junction; a read error may be the cause. CDR3 sequence: CASRDRGNAIYF. In nucleotides, the CDR3 is TGTGCCAGCAGGGACAGGGGAAACGCCATATATTTT. The chain is built from TRBV2 and TRBJ1-3; 9 bases are shared with TRBD1. The CDR3 is 12 residues long. From germline, CDR1 is SNHLY and CDR2 FYNNEI.

This clone was picked up a small number of times. The V call is TRBV15, the J call TRBJ2-3; 8 bases fit TRBD1. Germline trimming cut 4 bases from V and 3 bases from J; bases unmatched to any gene: 6. Germline V gene sequence: CDR1 LNHNV, CDR2 YYDKDF (reference sequence). The length of the CDR3 is 15 residues. The CDR3 here is CATSKGQVLTDTQYF. CDR3 DNA sequence: TGTGCCACCAGCAAGGGACAGGTTTTAACAGATACGCAGTATTTT.

This chain connects TRBV10-3 to TRBJ2-7; 8 bases are shared with TRBD2. The CDR3 length is 16 residues. The trim removed 4 bases at V and 2 bases at J, leaving 10 bases unmatched. Germline assignment: CDR1 ENHRY and CDR2 SYGVKD. CDR3 nucleotide sequence: TGTGCCATCAGTGGATCCGGCAGCGGGGGCCCCTACGAGCAGTACTTC. Translated: CAISGSGSGGPYEQYF.

The chain uses TRBV25-1 and TRBJ2-3, with TRBD1 matching over 8 bases. The CDR3 is made up of 14 amino acids. V was clipped by 4 bases and J by 6 bases; unmatched bases: 6. CDR1 is MGHDK, CDR2 SYGVNS, per germline. DNA of the CDR3: TGTGCCAGCAGTGCGTCAGGGGGCATGGATACGCAGTATTTT. This gives the protein CASSASGGMDTQYF.

This CDR3 reads CASRTTPGQTYEQYF. CDR3 nucleotides: TGTGCCAGCAGAACAACACCGGGACAGACCTACGAGCAGTACTTC. This sequence joins TRBV27 and TRBJ2-7; 7 positions match TRBD1. Germline V CDR1 and CDR2: MNHEY, SMNVEV (reference sequence). The J segment lost 2 bases and the V segment lost 6 bases, leaving 10 bases of the junction unmatched. The CDR3 totals 15 residues.